This TCR beta chain was retrieved from a study of blood T cell repertoires in COVID-19. Trimming cost V 0 bases and J 0 bases, with 8 bases left between them. The CDR3 is made up of 15 amino acids. Germline assignment: CDR1 MNHNS and CDR2 SASEGT. Under the authors' procedure: The authors estimated nucleated cell counts from reference gene primer amplification. The assay was immunoSEQ multiplex PCR, and TCRdb's table has in-frame clones only and misses some. The V and J calls and clone size come from that table; D and trimming were worked out from the DNA. The sample holds about 470,000 clones, around 87% seen once. Participant-reported clinical history was the basis for cohort assignment. Donors in Cohort 3 who had recovered were those with two negative PCRs, healthcare professional clearance, or resolution of their symptoms.

Sequencing was done on a sample of PBMCs or T cells enriched from blood (not recorded which). The receptor's source is a woman under 30 who had recovered from COVID-19. The V and J genes are TRBV6-1 and TRBJ2-5; unclear D gene. The CDR3 nucleotides read TGTGCCAGCAGTGAAGCGTTCCCTTACCAAGAGACCCAGTACTTC. As protein: CASSEAFPYQETQYF.